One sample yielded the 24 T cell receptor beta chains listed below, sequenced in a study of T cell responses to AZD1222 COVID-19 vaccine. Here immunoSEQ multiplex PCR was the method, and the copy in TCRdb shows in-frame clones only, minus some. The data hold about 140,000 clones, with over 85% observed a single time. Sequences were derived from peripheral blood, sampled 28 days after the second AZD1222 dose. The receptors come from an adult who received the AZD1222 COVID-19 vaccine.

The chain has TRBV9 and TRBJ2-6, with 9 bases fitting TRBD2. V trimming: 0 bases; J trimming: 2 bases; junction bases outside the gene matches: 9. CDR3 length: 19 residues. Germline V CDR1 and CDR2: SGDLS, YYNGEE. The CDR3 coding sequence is TGTGCCAGCAGCGTAGACCTTAGCGGGAGTTACCCTGGGGCCAACGTCCTGACTTTC. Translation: CASSVDLSGSYPGANVLTF.

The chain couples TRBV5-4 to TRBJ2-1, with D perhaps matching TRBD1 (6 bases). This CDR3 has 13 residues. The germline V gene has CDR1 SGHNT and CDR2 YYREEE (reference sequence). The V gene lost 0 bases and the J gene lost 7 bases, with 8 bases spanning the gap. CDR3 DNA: TGTGCCAGCAGCTTGGCAGGGGAGAATGAGCAGTTCTTC. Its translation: CASSLAGENEQFF.

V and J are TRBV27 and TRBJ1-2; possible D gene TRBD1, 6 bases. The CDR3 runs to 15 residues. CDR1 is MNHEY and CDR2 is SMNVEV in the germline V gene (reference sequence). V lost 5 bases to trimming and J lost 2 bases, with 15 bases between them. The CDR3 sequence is CASSVTSDRNYGYTF. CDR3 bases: TGTGCCAGCAGTGTAACCTCGGACAGAAACTATGGCTACACCTTC.

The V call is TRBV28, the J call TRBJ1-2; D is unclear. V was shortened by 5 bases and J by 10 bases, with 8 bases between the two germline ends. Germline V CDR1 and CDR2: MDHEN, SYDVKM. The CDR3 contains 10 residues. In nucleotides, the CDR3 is TGTGCCAGCAGTCCCCCTCCCTACACCTTC. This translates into CASSPPPYTF.

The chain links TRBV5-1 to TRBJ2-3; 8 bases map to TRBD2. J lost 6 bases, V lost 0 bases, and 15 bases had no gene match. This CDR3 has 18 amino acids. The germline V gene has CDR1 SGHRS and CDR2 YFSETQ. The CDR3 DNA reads TGCGCCAGCAGCTTGGTATCAATGGCGAGCGGGGGAGGGGATACGCAGTATTTT. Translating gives CASSLVSMASGGGDTQYF.

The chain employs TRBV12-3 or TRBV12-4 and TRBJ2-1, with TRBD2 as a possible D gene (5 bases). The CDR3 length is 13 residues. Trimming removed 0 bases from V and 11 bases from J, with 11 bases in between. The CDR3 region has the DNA TGTGCCAGCAGTTTAGCGCTAGCCCCAAAGCAGTTCTTC. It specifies CASSLALAPKQFF.

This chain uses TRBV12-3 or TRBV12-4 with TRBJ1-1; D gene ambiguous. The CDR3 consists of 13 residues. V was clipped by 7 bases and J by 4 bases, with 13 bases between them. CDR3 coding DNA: TGTGCCAGCACGCCAAGAAGGTCCACTGAAGCTTTCTTT. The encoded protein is CASTPRRSTEAFF.

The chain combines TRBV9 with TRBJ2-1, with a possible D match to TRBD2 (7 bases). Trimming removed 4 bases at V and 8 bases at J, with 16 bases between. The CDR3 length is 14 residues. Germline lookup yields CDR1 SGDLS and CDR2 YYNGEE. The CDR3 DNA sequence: TGTGCCAGCAGCTCTTCAGGGAGGGGGGATGAGCAGTTCTTC. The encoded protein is CASSSSGRGDEQFF. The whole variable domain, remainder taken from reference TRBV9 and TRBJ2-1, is DSGVTQTPKHLITATGQRVTLRCSPRSGDLSVYWYQQSLDQGLQFLIQYYNGEERAKGNILERFSAQQFPDLHSELNLSSLELGDSALYFCASSSSGRGDEQFFGPGTRLTVL.

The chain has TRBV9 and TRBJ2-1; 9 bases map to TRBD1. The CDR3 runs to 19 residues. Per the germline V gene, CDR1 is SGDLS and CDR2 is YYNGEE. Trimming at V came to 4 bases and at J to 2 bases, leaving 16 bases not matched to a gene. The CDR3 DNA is TGTGCCAGCAGCCAAACCGGGACAGGGCCTCCTATCCCCTACAATGAGCAGTTCTTC. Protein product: CASSQTGTGPPIPYNEQFF.

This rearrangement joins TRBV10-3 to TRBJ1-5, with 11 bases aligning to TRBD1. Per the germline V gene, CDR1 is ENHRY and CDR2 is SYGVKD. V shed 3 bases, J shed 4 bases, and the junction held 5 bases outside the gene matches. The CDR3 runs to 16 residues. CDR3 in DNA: TGTGCCATCAGTGATAAAGGACAGGGGGCAAATCAGCCCCAGCATTTT. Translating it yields CAISDKGQGANQPQHF.

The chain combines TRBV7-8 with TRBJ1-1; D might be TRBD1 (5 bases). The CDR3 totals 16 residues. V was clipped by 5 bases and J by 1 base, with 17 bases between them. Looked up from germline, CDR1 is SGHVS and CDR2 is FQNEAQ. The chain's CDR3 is CASSRQPPKANTEAFF. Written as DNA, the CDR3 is TGTGCCAGCAGCCGACAGCCCCCAAAGGCGAACACTGAAGCTTTCTTT.

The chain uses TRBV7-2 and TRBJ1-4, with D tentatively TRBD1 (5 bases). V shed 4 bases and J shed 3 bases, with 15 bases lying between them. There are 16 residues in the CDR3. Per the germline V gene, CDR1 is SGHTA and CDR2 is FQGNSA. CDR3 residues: CASSSRQISSNEKLFF. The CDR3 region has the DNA TGTGCCAGCAGCTCCAGACAGATTTCCTCTAATGAAAAACTGTTTTTT. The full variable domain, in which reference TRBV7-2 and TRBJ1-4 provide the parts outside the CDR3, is GAGVSQSPSNKVTEKGKDVELRCDPISGHTALYWYRQSLGQGLEFLIYFQGNSAPDKSGLPSDRFSAERTGGSVSTLTIQRTQQEDSAVYLCASSSRQISSNEKLFFGSGTQLSVL.

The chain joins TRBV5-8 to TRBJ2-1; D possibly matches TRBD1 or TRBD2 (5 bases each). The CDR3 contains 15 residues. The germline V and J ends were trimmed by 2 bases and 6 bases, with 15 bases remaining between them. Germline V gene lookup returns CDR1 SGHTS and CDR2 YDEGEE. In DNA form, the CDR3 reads TGTGCCAGCAGCTTTTTTCGAGGGGTGGTCAATGAGCAGTTCTTC. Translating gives CASSFFRGVVNEQFF.

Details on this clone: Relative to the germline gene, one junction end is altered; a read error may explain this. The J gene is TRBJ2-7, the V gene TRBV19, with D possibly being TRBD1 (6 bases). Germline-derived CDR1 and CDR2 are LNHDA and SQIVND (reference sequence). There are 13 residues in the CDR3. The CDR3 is CASSRQDSYAQYF. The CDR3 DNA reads TGTGCCAGTAGCCGACAGGACTCCTACGCGCAGTACTTC.

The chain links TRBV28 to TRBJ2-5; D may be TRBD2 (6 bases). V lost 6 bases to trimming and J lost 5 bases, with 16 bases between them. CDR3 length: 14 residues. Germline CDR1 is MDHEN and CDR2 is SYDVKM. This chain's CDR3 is CASRLPARGETQYF. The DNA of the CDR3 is TGTGCCAGCAGACTGCCCGCCCGGGGGGAGACCCAGTACTTC.

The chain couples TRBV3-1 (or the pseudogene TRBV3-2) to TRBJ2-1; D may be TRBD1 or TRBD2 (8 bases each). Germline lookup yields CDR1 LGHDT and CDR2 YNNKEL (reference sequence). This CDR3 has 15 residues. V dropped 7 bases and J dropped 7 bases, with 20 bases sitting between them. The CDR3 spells CASTTGQGGRNEQFF. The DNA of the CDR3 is TGTGCCAGCACCACAGGACAGGGCGGGAGGAATGAGCAGTTCTTC.

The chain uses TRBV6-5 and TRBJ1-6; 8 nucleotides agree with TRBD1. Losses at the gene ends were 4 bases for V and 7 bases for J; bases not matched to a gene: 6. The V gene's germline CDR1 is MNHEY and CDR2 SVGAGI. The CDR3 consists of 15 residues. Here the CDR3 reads CASSSTGTGNSPLHF. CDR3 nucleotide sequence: TGTGCCAGCAGTTCCACCGGGACAGGAAATTCACCCCTCCACTTT.

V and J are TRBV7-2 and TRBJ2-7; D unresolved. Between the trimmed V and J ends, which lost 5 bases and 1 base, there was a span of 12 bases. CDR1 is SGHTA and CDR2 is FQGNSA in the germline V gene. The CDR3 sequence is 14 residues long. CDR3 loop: CASSPDEESYEQYF. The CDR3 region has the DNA TGTGCCAGCAGCCCCGATGAAGAGTCCTACGAGCAGTACTTC. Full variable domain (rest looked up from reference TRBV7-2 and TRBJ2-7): GAGVSQSPSNKVTEKGKDVELRCDPISGHTALYWYRQSLGQGLEFLIYFQGNSAPDKSGLPSDRFSAERTGGSVSTLTIQRTQQEDSAVYLCASSPDEESYEQYFGPGTRLTVT.

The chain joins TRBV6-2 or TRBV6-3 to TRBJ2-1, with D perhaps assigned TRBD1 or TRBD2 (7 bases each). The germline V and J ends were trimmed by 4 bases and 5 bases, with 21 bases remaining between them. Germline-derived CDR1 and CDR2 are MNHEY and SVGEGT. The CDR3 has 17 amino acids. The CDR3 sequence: CASSFTSAQGGHNEQFF. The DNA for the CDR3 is TGTGCCAGCAGTTTTACTAGCGCCCAGGGGGGGCACAATGAGCAGTTCTTC.

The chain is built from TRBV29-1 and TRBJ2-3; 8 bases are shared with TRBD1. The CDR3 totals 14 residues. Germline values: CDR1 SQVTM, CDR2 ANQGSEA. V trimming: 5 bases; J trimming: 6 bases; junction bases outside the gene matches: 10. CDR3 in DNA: TGCAGCGTTACCACCGGGACAGGATGGGATACGCAGTATTTT. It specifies CSVTTGTGWDTQYF.

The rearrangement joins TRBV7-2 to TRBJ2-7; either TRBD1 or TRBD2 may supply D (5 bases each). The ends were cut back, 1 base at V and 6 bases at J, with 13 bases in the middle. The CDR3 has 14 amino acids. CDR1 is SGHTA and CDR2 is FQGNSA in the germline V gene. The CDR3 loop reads CASSLGTGAREQYF. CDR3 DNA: TGTGCCAGCAGCTTAGGGACTGGGGCCCGCGAGCAGTACTTC.

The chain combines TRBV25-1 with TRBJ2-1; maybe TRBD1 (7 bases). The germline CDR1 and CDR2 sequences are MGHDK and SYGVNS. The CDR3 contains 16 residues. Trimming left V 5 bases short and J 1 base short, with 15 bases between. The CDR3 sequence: CASSHRQGGSYNEQFF. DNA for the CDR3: TGTGCCAGCAGTCATCGACAGGGAGGTTCCTACAATGAGCAGTTCTTC.

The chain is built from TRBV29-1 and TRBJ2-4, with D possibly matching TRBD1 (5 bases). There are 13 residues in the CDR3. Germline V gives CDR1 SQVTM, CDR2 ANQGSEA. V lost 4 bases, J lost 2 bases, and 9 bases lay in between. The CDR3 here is CSVVPGTKNIQYF. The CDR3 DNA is TGCAGCGTTGTGCCAGGGACCAAAAACATTCAGTACTTC.

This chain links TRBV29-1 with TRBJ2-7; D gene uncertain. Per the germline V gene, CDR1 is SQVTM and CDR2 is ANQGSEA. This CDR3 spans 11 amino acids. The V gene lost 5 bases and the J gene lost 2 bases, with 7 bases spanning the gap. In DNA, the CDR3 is TGCAGCGTTATAGGGACCTACGAGCAGTACTTC. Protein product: CSVIGTYEQYF.